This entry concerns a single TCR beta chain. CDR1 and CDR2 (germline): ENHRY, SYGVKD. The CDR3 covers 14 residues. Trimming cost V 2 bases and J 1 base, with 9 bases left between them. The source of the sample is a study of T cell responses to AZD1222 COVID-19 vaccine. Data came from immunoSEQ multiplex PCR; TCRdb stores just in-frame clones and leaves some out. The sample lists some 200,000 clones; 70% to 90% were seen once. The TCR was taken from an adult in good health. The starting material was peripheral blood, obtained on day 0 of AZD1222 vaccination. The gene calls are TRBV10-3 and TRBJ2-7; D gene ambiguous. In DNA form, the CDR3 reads TGTGCCATCAGTGAGATCGGGCGGTCCTACGAGCAGTACTTC. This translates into CAISEIGRSYEQYF.